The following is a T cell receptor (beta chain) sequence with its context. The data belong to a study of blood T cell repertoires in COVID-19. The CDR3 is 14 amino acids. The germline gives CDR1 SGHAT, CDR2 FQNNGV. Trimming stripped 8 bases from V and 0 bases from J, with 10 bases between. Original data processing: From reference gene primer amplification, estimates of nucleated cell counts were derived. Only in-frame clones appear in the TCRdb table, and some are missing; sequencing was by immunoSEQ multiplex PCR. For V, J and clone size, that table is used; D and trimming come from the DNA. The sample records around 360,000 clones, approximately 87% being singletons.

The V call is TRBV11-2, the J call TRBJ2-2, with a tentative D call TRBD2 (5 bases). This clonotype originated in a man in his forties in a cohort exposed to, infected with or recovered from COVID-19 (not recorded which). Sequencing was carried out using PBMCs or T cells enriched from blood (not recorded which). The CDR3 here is CASSEGANTGELFF. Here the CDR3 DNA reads TGTGCCAGCTCCGAGGGAGCGAACACCGGGGAGCTGTTTTTT.